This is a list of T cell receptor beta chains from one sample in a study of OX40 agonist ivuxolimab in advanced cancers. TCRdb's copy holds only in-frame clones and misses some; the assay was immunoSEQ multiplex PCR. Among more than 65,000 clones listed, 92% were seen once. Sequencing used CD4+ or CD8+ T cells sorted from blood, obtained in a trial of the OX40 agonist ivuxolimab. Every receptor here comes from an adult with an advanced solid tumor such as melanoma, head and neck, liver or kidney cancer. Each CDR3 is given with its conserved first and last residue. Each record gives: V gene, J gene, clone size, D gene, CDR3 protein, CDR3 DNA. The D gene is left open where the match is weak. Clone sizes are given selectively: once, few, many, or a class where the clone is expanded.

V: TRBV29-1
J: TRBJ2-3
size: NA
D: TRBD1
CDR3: CSVAGQGGDTQYF
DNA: TGCAGCGTCGCCGGACAGGGGGGAGATACGCAGTATTTT

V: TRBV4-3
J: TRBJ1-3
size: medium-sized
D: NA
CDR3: CASSQELGPTGNTIYF
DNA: TGCGCCAGCAGCCAAGAATTGGGTCCAACTGGAAACACCATATATTTT

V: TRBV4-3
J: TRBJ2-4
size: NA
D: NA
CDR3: CASSQDSEGNKNIQYF
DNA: TGCGCCAGCAGCCAAGACTCGGAGGGGAACAAAAACATTCAGTACTTC

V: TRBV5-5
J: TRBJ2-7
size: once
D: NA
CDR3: CASSLWRSSYEQYF
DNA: TGTGCCAGCAGCTTGTGGAGGTCCTCCTACGAGCAGTACTTC

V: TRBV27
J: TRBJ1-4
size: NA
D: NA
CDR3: CASSFSWGENNEKLFF
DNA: TGTGCCAGCAGTTTTAGTTGGGGGGAAAATAATGAAAAACTGTTTTTT

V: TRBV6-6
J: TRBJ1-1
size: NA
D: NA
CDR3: CAGLWTAEAFF
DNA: TGTGCCGGGTTATGGACCGCTGAAGCTTTCTTT

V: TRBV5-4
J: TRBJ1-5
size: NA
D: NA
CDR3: CASSFTRGPYDNQPQHF
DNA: TGTGCCAGCAGCTTTACTCGGGGACCTTACGACAATCAGCCCCAGCATTTT

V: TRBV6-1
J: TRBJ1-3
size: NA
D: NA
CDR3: CASRQDTLSGNTIYF
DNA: TGTGCCAGCAGGCAGGACACCCTCTCTGGAAACACCATATATTTT

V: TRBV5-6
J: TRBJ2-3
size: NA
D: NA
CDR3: CASSPSGSTDTQYF
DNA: TGTGCCAGCAGCCCCTCCGGAAGCACAGATACGCAGTATTTT

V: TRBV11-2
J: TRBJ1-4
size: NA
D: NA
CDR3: CASSSEWAANEKLFF
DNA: TGTGCCAGCAGCTCCGAATGGGCGGCGAATGAAAAACTGTTTTTT

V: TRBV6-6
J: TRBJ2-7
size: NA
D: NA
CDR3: CASSYATDEQYF
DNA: TGTGCCAGCAGTTACGCGACAGACGAGCAGTACTTC